One sample yielded the 26 T cell receptor beta chains listed below, sequenced in a study of blood T cell repertoires in COVID-19. Sequenced by immunoSEQ multiplex PCR; TCRdb stores in-frame clones only, minus some. The table has about 35,000 clones, 75% to 90% seen once. Sequenced sample: peripheral blood. The receptor source for this set is a man older than 75 with active COVID-19.

This clone was counted a few times. The chain employs TRBV7-8 and TRBJ1-1; 8 positions match TRBD1. Germline V CDR1 and CDR2: SGHVS, FQNEAQ. The CDR3 loop spans 13 amino acids. The V segment lost 5 bases and the J segment 10 bases; nucleotides outside the gene matches: 9. The CDR3 sequence: CASSATGARVAFF. The CDR3 DNA reads as TGTGCCAGCAGCGCGACAGGGGCCCGGGTAGCTTTCTTT.

The gene calls are TRBV15 and TRBJ2-1; no clear D gene. The CDR3 is 13 amino acids. Per the germline V gene, CDR1 is LNHNV and CDR2 is YYDKDF (reference sequence). Trimming removed 1 base at V and 6 bases at J, with 7 bases between. DNA for the CDR3: TGTGCCACCAGCAGAGCGGTGATCAATGAGCAGTTCTTC. It is translated as CATSRAVINEQFF.

This clone was counted a single time. The chain uses TRBV3-1 (or the pseudogene TRBV3-2) and TRBJ2-3, with 10 bases lining up with TRBD2. The CDR3 has 14 residues. With V trimmed by 6 bases and J by 6 bases, 6 bases remained unmatched. The germline V gene encodes CDR1 LGHDT and CDR2 YNNKEL (reference sequence). This chain's CDR3 is CASRPAGGPDTQYF. The CDR3 nucleotides are TGTGCCAGCAGGCCAGCGGGAGGGCCTGATACGCAGTATTTT.

The chain is built from TRBV7-9 and TRBJ2-3; no clear D. From germline, CDR1 is SEHNR and CDR2 FQNEAQ (reference sequence). V was trimmed by 5 bases and J by 6 bases, leaving 9 bases between them. The CDR3 is made up of 12 amino acids. CDR3 nucleotides: TGTGCCAGCAGCCGATCGGTGGATACGCAGTATTTT. Its protein product is CASSRSVDTQYF. The full variable domain, with the rest looked up from reference TRBV7-9 and TRBJ2-3, is DTGVSQNPRHKITKRGQNVTFRCDPISEHNRLYWYRQTLGQGPEFLTYFQNEAQLEKSRLLSDRFSAERPKGSFSTLEIQRTEQGDSAMYLCASSRSVDTQYFGPGTRLTVL.

The chain combines TRBV27 with TRBJ2-7, with D possibly TRBD2 on 6 matching bases. Germline V gene lookup returns CDR1 MNHEY and CDR2 SMNVEV (reference sequence). This CDR3 comprises 15 residues. Trimming pared 5 bases from V and 2 bases from J, leaving 16 bases between. CDR3 sequence reads: CASSESTSPPYEQYF. The CDR3 DNA is TGTGCCAGCAGTGAATCGACTAGTCCCCCCTACGAGCAGTACTTC.

V gene TRBV29-1 combines with J gene TRBJ1-1; TRBD1 agrees at 7 bases. This CDR3 is 14 amino acids long. After removal of 7 bases from V and 4 bases from J, the junction contained 12 bases not matched to a gene. Looked up from germline, CDR1 is SQVTM and CDR2 is ANQGSEA. For the CDR3, the DNA is TGCAGCGGGATCCCGACAGGGAGGCGCACTGAAGCTTTCTTT. The encoded protein is CSGIPTGRRTEAFF.

The CDR3 loop reads CASRDRGRGISPLHF. CDR3 coding DNA: TGTGCCAGCAGAGACAGGGGGCGAGGCATTTCACCCCTCCACTTT. This rearrangement joins TRBV4-2 to TRBJ1-6; 10 bases fit TRBD1. With V trimmed by 6 bases and J by 9 bases, 8 bases remained unmatched. Germline lookup yields CDR1 LGHNA and CDR2 YNFKEQ. The CDR3 is 15 amino acids.

This chain uses TRBV5-5 with TRBJ2-7, with 7 bases identical to TRBD2. In germline, CDR1 is SGHKS, CDR2 YYEKEE (reference sequence). The V segment lost 1 base and the J segment 6 bases; nucleotides outside the gene matches: 10. The CDR3 length is 15 residues. The CDR3 is CASSLTSGKGSEQYF. DNA for the CDR3: TGTGCCAGCAGCTTGACGAGCGGGAAGGGCTCCGAGCAGTACTTC.

The chain links TRBV19 to TRBJ2-7; weak D call: TRBD2 (6 bases). CDR1 LNHDA and CDR2 SQIVND come from the germline V gene (reference sequence). The CDR3 sequence is 11 residues long. V lost 7 bases and J lost 6, with 10 bases in between. This CDR3 reads CASMEGFEQYF. The CDR3 nucleotides are TGTGCCAGTATGGAGGGATTCGAGCAGTACTTC. Using reference TRBV19 and TRBJ2-7 for the parts outside the CDR3, the full variable domain is DGGITQSPKYLFRKEGQNVTLSCEQNLNHDAMYWYRQDPGQGLRLIYYSQIVNDFQKGDIAEGYSVSREKKESFPLTVTSAQKNPTAFYLCASMEGFEQYFGPGTRLTVT.

As to this clone: The same CDR3 arises from other DNA sequences in this sample as well. The V call is TRBV28, the J call TRBJ2-7, with 8 bases that match TRBD1. J gave up 7 bases and V 6 bases, and 8 bases lay outside the gene matches. The CDR3 spans 13 residues. Germline CDR1 reads MDHEN; CDR2 reads SYDVKM. CDR3 DNA: TGTGCCAGCAGAGTCCAGGGGGCCGGTGAGCAGTACTTC. Translation: CASRVQGAGEQYF. Full variable domain (outside the CDR3, taken from reference TRBV28 and TRBJ2-7): DVKVTQSSRYLVKRTGEKVFLECVQDMDHENMFWYRQDPGLGLRLIYFSYDVKMKEKGDIPEGYSVSREKKERFSLILESASTNQTSMYLCASRVQGAGEQYFGPGTRLTVT.

The chain combines TRBV25-1 with TRBJ2-5; 10 bases are shared with TRBD2. The V gene end was trimmed by 4 bases and the J gene end by 5 bases; junction bases not matched to a gene: 7. The CDR3 contains 15 residues. CDR1 is MGHDK, CDR2 SYGVNS, per germline. The CDR3 loop reads CASSAPGLASETQYF. Written as DNA, the CDR3 is TGTGCCAGCAGTGCCCCGGGACTAGCGAGTGAGACCCAGTACTTC.

The chain combines TRBV5-1 with TRBJ2-7, with D possibly being TRBD2 (6 bases). Per germline, CDR1 SGHRS and CDR2 YFSETQ. Trimming pared 4 bases from V and 3 bases from J, leaving 14 bases between. The CDR3 has 14 residues. CDR3 in DNA: TGCGCCAGCAGCCCAGGCGGGATAGTCTACGAGCAGTACTTC. It yields the protein CASSPGGIVYEQYF.

The chain couples TRBV3-1 (or the pseudogene TRBV3-2) to TRBJ2-3; D not certain. Trimming shortened V by 4 bases and J by 4 bases, and 12 bases separated the two germline ends. CDR3 length equals 14 residues. CDR1 and CDR2 (germline): LGHDT, YNNKEL (reference sequence). CDR3 sequence: CASSRSSAADTQYF. In DNA form, the CDR3 reads TGTGCCAGCAGCCGGAGTTCGGCGGCAGATACGCAGTATTTT.

The V gene is TRBV7-2, the J gene TRBJ2-5, with D possibly TRBD2 on 6 matching bases. Germline V gene sequence: CDR1 SGHTA, CDR2 FQGNSA. The CDR3 covers 14 residues. V was pared by 5 bases and J by 1 base, with 11 bases between. This CDR3 reads CASSRGGSQETQYF. CDR3 DNA: TGTGCCAGCAGCAGGGGAGGTTCCCAAGAGACCCAGTACTTC.

V is TRBV7-2 and J is TRBJ2-7; 7 positions match TRBD2. Losses at the gene ends were 7 bases for V and 5 bases for J; bases not matched to a gene: 14. The CDR3 is 15 residues long. Germline loops: CDR1 SGHTA, CDR2 FQGNSA. The CDR3 DNA is TGTGCCAGCACCGTCGAGGCGGGAGTACGGAACGAGCAGTACTTC. Translation gives CASTVEAGVRNEQYF.

The gene calls are TRBV7-2 and TRBJ1-3; no firm D call. The CDR3 totals 17 residues. Germline V gene sequence: CDR1 SGHTA, CDR2 FQGNSA. V lost 2 bases and J 0 bases, leaving 14 bases between the germline ends. CDR3 region: CASSLSPGGSSGNTIYF. The CDR3 DNA reads TGTGCCAGCAGCTTATCCCCCGGCGGCAGCTCTGGAAACACCATATATTTT. The full variable domain, in which reference TRBV7-2 and TRBJ1-3 provide the parts outside the CDR3, is GAGVSQSPSNKVTEKGKDVELRCDPISGHTALYWYRQSLGQGLEFLIYFQGNSAPDKSGLPSDRFSAERTGGSVSTLTIQRTQQEDSAVYLCASSLSPGGSSGNTIYFGEGSWLTVV.

In nucleotides, the CDR3 is TGTGCCAGCAGCCCAGGGACTTCCTACGAGCAGTACTTC. This encodes CASSPGTSYEQYF. This rearrangement joins TRBV12-3 or TRBV12-4 to TRBJ2-7, with D perhaps matching TRBD2 (6 bases). Trimming left V 6 bases short and J 1 base short, with 10 bases between. The CDR3 runs 13 residues.

This clone was recorded a few times. The CDR3 DNA sequence: TGTGCCAGCAGCAAAGAGATAGCGGGAGTT. Amino acids: CASSKEIAGV. The chain joins TRBV21-1 to TRBJ2-7; TRBD2 is the table's D call, not checked against the DNA. TRBV21-1 is described as a pseudogene. The CDR3 is 10 residues long.

This rearrangement joins TRBV5-1 to TRBJ1-6, with 7 nucleotides matching TRBD1. CDR1 SGHRS and CDR2 YFSETQ come from the germline V gene. The CDR3 is 14 amino acids. Trimming took 5 bases from V and 5 from J; bases not matched to a gene: 4. The CDR3 DNA sequence: TGCGCCAGCAGGGAAACAGGGGATAATTCACCCCTCCACTTT. Its protein is CASRETGDNSPLHF.

CDR3 in DNA: TGTGCCAGCAGTGAGGGACAGGGCACGGGGAATTCACCCCTCCACTTT. This encodes CASSEGQGTGNSPLHF. The chain joins TRBV2 to TRBJ1-6, with 9 bases aligning to TRBD1. The trim removed 3 bases at V and 7 bases at J, leaving 7 bases unmatched. CDR1 and CDR2 from the germline V gene are SNHLY and FYNNEI. The CDR3 is 16 amino acids.

The genes are TRBV6-2 or TRBV6-3 and TRBJ2-2; 7 positions match TRBD1. The length of the CDR3 is 15 residues. The V gene's germline CDR1 is MNHEY and CDR2 SVGEGT. V dropped 6 bases and J dropped 4; count of bases not matched to a gene: 8. CDR3 sequence (DNA): TGTGCCAGCAGCCGCGGACAGGCGCTCACCGGGGAGCTGTTTTTT. This translates into CASSRGQALTGELFF.

The chain joins TRBV12-3 or TRBV12-4 to TRBJ1-2; possible D gene TRBD1, 5 bases. The CDR3 totals 13 residues. The germline V and J ends were trimmed by 5 bases and 8 bases, with 15 bases remaining between them. The CDR3 bases are TGTGCCAGCAGTGTCGCTGGGGCAGGCGGCTACACCTTC. Translation: CASSVAGAGGYTF.

As for this clone: A junction end diverges from the germline sequence, so it may reflect a read error. This rearrangement joins TRBV6-2 or TRBV6-3 to TRBJ2-1, with no clear D. CDR3 length: 14 residues. The germline gives CDR1 MNHEY, CDR2 SVGEGT. CDR3 sequence reads: CASSVAVAYSEQFF. The CDR3 DNA sequence: TGTGCCAGCAGTGTGGCCGTCGCCTACAGTGAGCAGTTCTTC.

This sequence joins TRBV29-1 and TRBJ1-4; D uncertain. Germline assignment: CDR1 SQVTM and CDR2 ANQGSEA. This CDR3 has 11 amino acids. The V and J ends lost 5 bases and 8 bases respectively, with 9 bases between them. CDR3 region: CSVLVSEKLFF. CDR3 sequence (DNA): TGCAGCGTTCTCGTCTCCGAAAAACTGTTTTTT.

The J gene is TRBJ1-4, the V gene TRBV5-1, with 9 bases identical to TRBD1. Germline V lookup: CDR1 SGHRS, CDR2 YFSETQ. Unmatched junction bases numbered 7, after V lost 6 bases and J lost 7 bases. The CDR3 is 14 amino acids. The CDR3 region is CASIPGTGIEKLFF. The CDR3 region has the DNA TGCGCCAGCATCCCCGGGACAGGGATTGAAAAACTGTTTTTT.

V usage is TRBV25-1 and J usage is TRBJ1-2; 7 bases map to TRBD1. V lost 6 bases and J lost 7; bases outside the gene matches: 2. Per germline, CDR1 MGHDK and CDR2 SYGVNS. The length of the CDR3 is 11 residues. In DNA, the CDR3 is TGTGCCAGCAGCAACAGGGGTGGCTACACCTTC. This gives the protein CASSNRGGYTF.